This T cell receptor beta chain was sequenced during a study of regulatory T cells in long-lasting Graves disease (dated by TCRdb to the early 2020s). For the wider study: In the newly diagnosed Graves' disease group, patients had been taking antithyroid drugs for less than 3 months. The study was conducted in China and was registered as a clinical trial. This study used TCR sequencing and RNA sequencing of peripheral blood to compare persistent Graves' disease patients against newly diagnosed Graves' disease patients. A total of 33 samples underwent TCR sequencing, from about 13 patients with persistent Graves' disease and about 20 patients with newly diagnosed Graves' disease.

What the research found in general, with its limitations: Lower TCR Shannon entropy and fewer highly expanded clones were observed in persistent Graves' disease patients than in newly diagnosed patients, which suggested clonal expansion. Persistent patients shared more public clonotypes among themselves (around 2,800) than newly diagnosed patients did (about 1,000). The small sample size was acknowledged by the authors as a limitation that may reduce accuracy. The study examined only peripheral blood because the primary lesion, thyroid tissue, could not be accessed. Sequencing and analysis were restricted to the TCR beta chain. Preferential use of TRBV28, TRBJ1-2 and TRBJ2-5 was observed in persistent disease, whereas TRBV20-1 and TRBJ2-1 were favored in newly diagnosed disease.

This clonotype was found many times. No antigen is known for it. The input lacks base qualities; no much larger clone sits a single base away. What the time point label conveys for this sample: newly diagnosed GD, antithyroid drugs for less than 3 months. RNA was extracted from PBMCs in TRIzol for both TCR sequencing and RNA sequencing. The diagnosis of Graves' disease followed American Thyroid Association guidelines. Patients for the study were recruited at an endocrinology department in Xi'an, China. Each patient gave approximately 9.7 milliliters of peripheral blood, collected in an EDTA anticoagulant tube. Ficoll Paque Plus density gradient separation was used to isolate PBMCs, and no further T cell sorting was performed. An Agilent 2100 Bioanalyzer and agarose gel were used to assess RNA quality, and a NanoDrop 2000 was used to measure RNA concentration. The CDR3 runs 15 residues from the cysteine to the phenylalanine. Kept here is only the CDR3 DNA, which spans 45 bases and is read in frame from base 1. The germline V and J ends show losses of 5 bases and 6 bases respectively, and no gene match explains 6 bases of the junction. CDR1 is given as MRHNA and CDR2 as SNTAGT, both from the germline V gene.

The library was prepared using multiplex PCR. Instrument used: Illumina HiSeq 4000. TCR beta libraries were built with iRepertoire HTBI primers and Arm-PCR amplification of CDR3 regions. PCR products were gel purified before sequencing. The study's processing was this. Gene usage analysis of CDR3 amino acid clonotypes relied on the 60 to 65 TRBV and about 15 TRBJ segments identified across samples. COPE and FqMerger were used to merge the filtered high-quality paired reads into contigs. Contigs were aligned with BLAST to IMGT TRBV, TRBD and TRBJ reference genes, and CDR3 was defined per IMGT. Highly expanded clones were defined as clonotypes with a frequency above 0.1%. Shannon entropy was used to measure repertoire diversity, and the Gini coefficient was used to measure V-J evenness. Clonotypes shared by more than one individual were considered public. Starting from the raw public reads, TCRdb applied fastp trimming at Q25, assembled clones with MiXCR and retained in-frame beta chains. Rows merge per CDR3 protein into single entries with the most common DNA and genes. The V and J calls here are based on TCRdb, not the publication. The sample profile shows about 240,000 distinct CDR3 sequences; over 20% of them were found once. The ten largest account for over 11% of the sample.

The origin of this receptor is a female donor with Graves disease. This specimen consisted of peripheral blood mononuclear cells (PBMCs), obtained at new diagnosis, from a patient treated with antithyroid drugs. The rearrangement joined TRBV6-4 to TRBJ2-3; the junction holds 12 bases that match TRBD2. The encoded CDR3 is CASSILAGGSDTQYF. The DNA sequence reads TGTGCCAGCAGTATACTAGCGGGAGGTTCGGATACGCAGTATTTT.